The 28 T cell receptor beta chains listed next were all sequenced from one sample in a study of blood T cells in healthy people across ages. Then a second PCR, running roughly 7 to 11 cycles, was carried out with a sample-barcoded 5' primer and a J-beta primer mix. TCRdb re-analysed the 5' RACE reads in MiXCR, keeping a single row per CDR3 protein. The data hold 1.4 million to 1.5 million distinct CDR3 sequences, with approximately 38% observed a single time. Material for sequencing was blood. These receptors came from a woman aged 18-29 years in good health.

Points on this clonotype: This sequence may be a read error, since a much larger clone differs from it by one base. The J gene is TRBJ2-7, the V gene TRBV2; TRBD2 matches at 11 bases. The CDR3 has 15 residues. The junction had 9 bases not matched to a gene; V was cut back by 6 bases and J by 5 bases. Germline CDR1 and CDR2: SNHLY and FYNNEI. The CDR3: CASSVASGRKNEQYF. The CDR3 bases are TGTGCCAGCAGCGTCGCTAGCGGGAGGAAAAACGAGCAGTACTTC.

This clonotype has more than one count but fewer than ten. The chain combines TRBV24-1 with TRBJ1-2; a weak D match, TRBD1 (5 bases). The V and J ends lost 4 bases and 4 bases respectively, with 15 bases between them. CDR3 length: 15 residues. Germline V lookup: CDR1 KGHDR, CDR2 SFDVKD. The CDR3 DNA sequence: TGTGCCACCAGTGACCCTACGGGAGGGGCCTATGGCTACACCTTC. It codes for CATSDPTGGAYGYTF.

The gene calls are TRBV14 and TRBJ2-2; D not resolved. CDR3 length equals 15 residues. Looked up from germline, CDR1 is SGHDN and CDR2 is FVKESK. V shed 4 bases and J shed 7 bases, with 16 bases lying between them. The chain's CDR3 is CASSPGRLPGGELFF. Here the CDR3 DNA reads TGTGCCAGCAGCCCCGGTAGGCTCCCAGGCGGGGAGCTGTTTTTT.

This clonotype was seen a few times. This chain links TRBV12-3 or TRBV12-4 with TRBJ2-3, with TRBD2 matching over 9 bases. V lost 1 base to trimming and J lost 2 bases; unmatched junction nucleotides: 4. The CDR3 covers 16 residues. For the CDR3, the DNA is TGTGCCAGCAGTTTAGGACTAGCGGCTGCCACAGATACGCAGTATTTT. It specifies CASSLGLAAATDTQYF.

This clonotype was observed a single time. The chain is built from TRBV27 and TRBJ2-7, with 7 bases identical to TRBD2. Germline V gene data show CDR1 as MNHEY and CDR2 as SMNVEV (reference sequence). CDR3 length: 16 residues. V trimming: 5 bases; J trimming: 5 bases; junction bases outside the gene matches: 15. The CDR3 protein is CASSRSQGISGHEQYF. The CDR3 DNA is TGTGCCAGCAGTCGATCCCAAGGAATTAGCGGGCACGAGCAGTACTTC.

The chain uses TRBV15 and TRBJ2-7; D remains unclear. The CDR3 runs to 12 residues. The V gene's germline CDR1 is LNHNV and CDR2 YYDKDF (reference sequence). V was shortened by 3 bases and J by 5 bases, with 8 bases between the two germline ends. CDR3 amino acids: CATSRASHEQYF. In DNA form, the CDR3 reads TGTGCCACCAGCAGGGCTTCTCACGAGCAGTACTTC.

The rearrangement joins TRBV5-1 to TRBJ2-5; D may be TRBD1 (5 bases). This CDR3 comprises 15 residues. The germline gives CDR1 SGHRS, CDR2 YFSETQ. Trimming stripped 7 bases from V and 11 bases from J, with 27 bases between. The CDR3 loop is CASRPMDTTTIEQYF. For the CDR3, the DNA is TGCGCCAGCCGCCCTATGGACACAACCACGATTGAGCAGTACTTC. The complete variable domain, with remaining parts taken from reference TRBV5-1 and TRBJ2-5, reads KAGVTQTPRYLIKTRGQQVTLSCSPISGHRSVSWYQQTPGQGLQFLFEYFSETQRNKGNFPGRFSGRQFSNSRSEMNVSTLELGDSALYLCASRPMDTTTIEQYFGPGTRLLVL.

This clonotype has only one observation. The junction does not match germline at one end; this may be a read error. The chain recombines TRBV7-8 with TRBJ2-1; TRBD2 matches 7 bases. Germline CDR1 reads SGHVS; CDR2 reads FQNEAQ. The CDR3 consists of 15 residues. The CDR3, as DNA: TGTGCCAGCAGCTGGAGCGGGGCCGCAGGCAATGGGCAGTTCTTC. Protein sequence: CASSWSGAAGNGQFF.

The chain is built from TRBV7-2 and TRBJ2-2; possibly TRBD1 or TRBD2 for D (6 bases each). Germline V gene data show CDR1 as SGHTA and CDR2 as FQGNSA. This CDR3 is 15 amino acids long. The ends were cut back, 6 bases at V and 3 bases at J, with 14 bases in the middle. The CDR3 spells CASRRGPLDTGELFF. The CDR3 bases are TGTGCCAGCAGACGGGGGCCCCTTGACACCGGGGAGCTGTTTTTT.

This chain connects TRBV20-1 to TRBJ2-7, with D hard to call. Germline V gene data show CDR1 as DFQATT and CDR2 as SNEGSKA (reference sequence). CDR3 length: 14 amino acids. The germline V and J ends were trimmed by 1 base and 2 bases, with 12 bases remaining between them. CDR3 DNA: TGCAGTGCTAGAGGAGCGAGGAAAGCCTACGAGCAGTACTTC. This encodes CSARGARKAYEQYF.

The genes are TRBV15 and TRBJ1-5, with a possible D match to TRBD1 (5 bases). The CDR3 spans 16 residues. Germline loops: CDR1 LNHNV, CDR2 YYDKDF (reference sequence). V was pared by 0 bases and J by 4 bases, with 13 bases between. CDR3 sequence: CATSRDLVQGNQPQHF. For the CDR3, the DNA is TGTGCCACCAGCAGAGATCTGGTTCAGGGAAATCAGCCCCAGCATTTT.

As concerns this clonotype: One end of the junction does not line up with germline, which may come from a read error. The CDR3 DNA reads TGTGCCGGCAGTTTAGGCGGGGGTTTACCCTACGAGCAGTACTTC. Translating it yields CAGSLGGGLPYEQYF. The rearrangement links TRBV27 to TRBJ2-7; TRBD2 matches 7 bases. This CDR3 contains 15 residues. Germline V gene sequence: CDR1 MNHEY, CDR2 SMNVEV (reference sequence).

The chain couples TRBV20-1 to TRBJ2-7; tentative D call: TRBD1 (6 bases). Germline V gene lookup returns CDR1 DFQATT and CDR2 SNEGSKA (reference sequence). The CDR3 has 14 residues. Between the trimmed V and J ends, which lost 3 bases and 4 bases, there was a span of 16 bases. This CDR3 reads CSASPPDREYEQYF. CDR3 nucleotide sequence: TGCAGTGCTAGTCCCCCGGACAGAGAATACGAGCAGTACTTC.

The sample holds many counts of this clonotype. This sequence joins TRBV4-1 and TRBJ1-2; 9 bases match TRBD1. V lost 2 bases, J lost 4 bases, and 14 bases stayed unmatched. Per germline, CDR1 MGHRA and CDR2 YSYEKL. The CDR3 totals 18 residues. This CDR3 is CASSQSIVDRDRVYGYTF. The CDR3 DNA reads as TGCGCCAGCAGCCAATCCATCGTCGACCGGGACAGGGTCTATGGCTACACCTTC.

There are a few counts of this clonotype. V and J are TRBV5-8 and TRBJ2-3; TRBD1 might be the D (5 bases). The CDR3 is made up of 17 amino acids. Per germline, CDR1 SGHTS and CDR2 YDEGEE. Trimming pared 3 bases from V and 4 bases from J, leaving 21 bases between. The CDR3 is CASSSPPGFSMADTQYF. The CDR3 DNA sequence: TGTGCCAGCAGCTCGCCCCCAGGGTTTAGCATGGCAGATACGCAGTATTTT.

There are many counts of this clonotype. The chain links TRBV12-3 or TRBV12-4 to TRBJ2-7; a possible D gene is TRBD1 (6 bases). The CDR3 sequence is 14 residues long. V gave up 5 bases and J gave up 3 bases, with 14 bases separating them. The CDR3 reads CASSPPGQLYEQYF. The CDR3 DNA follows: TGTGCCAGCAGTCCCCCCGGACAGCTCTACGAGCAGTACTTC.

The CDR3: CASSVGGGGNEQFF. In DNA form, the CDR3 reads TGTGCCAGCAGTGTTGGGGGAGGGGGGAATGAGCAGTTCTTC. The chain is built from TRBV2 and TRBJ2-1; weak D call: TRBD2 (7 bases). The CDR3 has 14 residues. V was cut by 4 bases and J by 7 bases, with 14 bases left in between. Germline V lookup: CDR1 SNHLY, CDR2 FYNNEI.

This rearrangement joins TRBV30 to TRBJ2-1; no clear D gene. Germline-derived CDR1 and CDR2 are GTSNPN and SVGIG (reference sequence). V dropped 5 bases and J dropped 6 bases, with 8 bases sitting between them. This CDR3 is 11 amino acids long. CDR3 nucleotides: TGTGCCTGGGGCGTTTCCAATGAGCAGTTCTTC. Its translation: CAWGVSNEQFF.

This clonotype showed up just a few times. The CDR3 DNA sequence: TGTGCCAGCAGCACACCGGGACTAGCGGGAGAGGGTAGCTACAATGAGCAGTTCTTC. Its protein product is CASSTPGLAGEGSYNEQFF. The chain recombines TRBV7-2 with TRBJ2-1; 14 nucleotides align to TRBD2. Trimming cost V 5 bases and J 3 bases; bases outside gene matches: 12. The CDR3 consists of 19 residues. In germline, CDR1 is SGHTA, CDR2 FQGNSA.

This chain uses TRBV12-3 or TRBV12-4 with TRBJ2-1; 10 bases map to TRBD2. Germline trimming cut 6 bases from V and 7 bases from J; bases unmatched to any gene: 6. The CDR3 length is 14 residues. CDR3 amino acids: CASRASGGLNEQFF. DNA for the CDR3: TGTGCCAGCAGAGCTAGCGGGGGTCTAAATGAGCAGTTCTTC.

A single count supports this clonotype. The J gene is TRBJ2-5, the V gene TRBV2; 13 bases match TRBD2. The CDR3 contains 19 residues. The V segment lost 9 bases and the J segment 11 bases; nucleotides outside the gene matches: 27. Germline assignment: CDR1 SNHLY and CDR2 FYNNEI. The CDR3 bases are TGTGCCAGTGCGCGAGGAGGGACTAGCGGGAAGGAGGGCTACAATGAGCAGTACTTC. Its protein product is CASARGGTSGKEGYNEQYF.

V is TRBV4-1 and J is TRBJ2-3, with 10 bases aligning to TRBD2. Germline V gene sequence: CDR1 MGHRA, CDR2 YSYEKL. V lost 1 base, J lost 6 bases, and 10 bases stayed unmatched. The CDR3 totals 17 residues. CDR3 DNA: TGCGCCAGCAGCCAAGGGACCGTAGCGGGAGGAGTTGATACGCAGTATTTT. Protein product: CASSQGTVAGGVDTQYF.

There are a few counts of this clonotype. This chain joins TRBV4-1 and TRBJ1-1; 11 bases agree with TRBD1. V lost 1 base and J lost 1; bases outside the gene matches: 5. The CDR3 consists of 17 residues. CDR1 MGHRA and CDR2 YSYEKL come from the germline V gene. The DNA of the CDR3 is TGCGCCAGCAGCCAAGGGTGGACAGGGGGCTGGAACACTGAAGCTTTCTTT. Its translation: CASSQGWTGGWNTEAFF.

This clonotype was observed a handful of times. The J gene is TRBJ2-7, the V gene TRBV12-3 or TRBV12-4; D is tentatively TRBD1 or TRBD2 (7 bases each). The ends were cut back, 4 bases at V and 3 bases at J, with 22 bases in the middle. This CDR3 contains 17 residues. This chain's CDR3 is CASSSLGEGAQDYEQYF. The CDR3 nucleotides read TGTGCCAGCAGTTCCCTGGGGGAGGGGGCGCAGGACTACGAGCAGTACTTC.

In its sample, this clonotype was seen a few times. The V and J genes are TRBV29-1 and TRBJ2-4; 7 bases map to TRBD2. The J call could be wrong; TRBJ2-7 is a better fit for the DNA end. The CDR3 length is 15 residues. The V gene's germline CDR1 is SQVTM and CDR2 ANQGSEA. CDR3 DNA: TGCAGCGTTGAAGATAAGACTAGCTATCAGTACGAGCAGTACTTC. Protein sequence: CSVEDKTSYQYEQYF.

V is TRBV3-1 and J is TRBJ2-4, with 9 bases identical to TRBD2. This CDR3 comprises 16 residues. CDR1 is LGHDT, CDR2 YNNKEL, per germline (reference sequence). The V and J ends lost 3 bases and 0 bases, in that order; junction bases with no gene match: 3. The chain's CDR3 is CASSHSGGRAKNIQYF. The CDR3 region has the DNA TGTGCCAGCAGCCATAGCGGGGGCAGAGCCAAAAACATTCAGTACTTC. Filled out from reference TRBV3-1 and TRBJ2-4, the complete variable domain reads DTAVSQTPKYLVTQMGNDKSIKCEQNLGHDTMYWYKQDSKKFLKIMFSYNNKELIINETVPNRFSPKSPDKAHLNLHINSLELGDSAVYFCASSHSGGRAKNIQYFGAGTRLSVL.

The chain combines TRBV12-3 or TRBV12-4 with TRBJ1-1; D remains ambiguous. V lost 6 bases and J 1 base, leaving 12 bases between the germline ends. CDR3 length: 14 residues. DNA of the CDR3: TGTGCCAGCAGCCCCCCGCGGAGGAACACTGAAGCTTTCTTT. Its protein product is CASSPPRRNTEAFF.

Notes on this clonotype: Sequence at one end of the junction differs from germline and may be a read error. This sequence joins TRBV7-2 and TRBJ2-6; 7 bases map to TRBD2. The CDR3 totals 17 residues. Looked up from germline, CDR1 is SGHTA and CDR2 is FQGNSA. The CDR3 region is CASGLGVAGAGANVLTF. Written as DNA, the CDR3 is TGTGCCAGCGGCTTAGGGGTGGCGGGAGCTGGGGCCAACGTCCTGACTTTC.